The clone carrying this TCR beta chain was recorded a few times. A mixed TRB-A/B primer pool amplified rearranged TRB by multiplex touch-down PCR. TCRdb re-derived calls from the multiplex PCR reads in MiXCR, one entry per CDR3 protein. The sample contains about 9,400 distinct CDR3 sequences, 35% to 50% of which appear only once. TCR beta rearrangements were amplified from peripheral blood genomic DNA. These data are taken from a study of T cell repertoires in aging, cancer and after chemotherapy. V shed 0 bases, J shed 9 bases, and the junction held 10 bases outside the gene matches. Germline loops: CDR1 LNHNV, CDR2 YYDKDF (reference sequence). The CDR3 is 16 amino acids.

Material for sequencing was blood. This sequence was found in a human donor in good health. The genes are TRBV15 and TRBJ2-3, with 9 bases aligning to TRBD2. CDR3 sequence (DNA): TGTGCCACCAGCAGAGATGGGCTAGCGGGGTTGAGGACGCAGTATTTT. As protein: CATSRDGLAGLRTQYF. Based on the CDR3 plus reference TRBV15 and TRBJ2-3, the full variable domain is DAMVIQNPRYQVTQFGKPVTLSCSQTLNHNVMYWYQQKSSQAPKLLFHYYDKDFNNEADTPDNFQSRRPNTSFCFLDIRSPGLGDTAMYLCATSRDGLAGLRTQYFGPGTRLTVL.